Shown below are 23 T cell receptor beta chains from a single sample sequenced in a study of CD8 T cells in ankylosing spondylitis. TCRdb itself ran the 5' RACE reads through MiXCR, one entry per CDR3 protein. The sample has hundreds of thousands of distinct CDR3 sequences, under 8.5% seen once. Specimen: blood, either unsorted or a sorted T cell fraction (not recorded which). All receptors derive from a female donor with ankylosing spondylitis or in good health (not recorded which).

This clonotype has just a few counts. This chain uses TRBV19 with TRBJ2-1; the match to TRBD1 covers 8 bases. V lost 5 bases and J lost 4; bases outside the gene matches: 1. Germline V gene lookup returns CDR1 LNHDA and CDR2 SQIVND (reference sequence). The CDR3 has 13 residues. Here the CDR3 DNA reads TGTGCCAGTAGTGACAGGGGATACAATGAGCAGTTCTTC. Residues: CASSDRGYNEQFF.

The chain couples TRBV27 to TRBJ2-2; D unresolved. Germline CDR1 reads MNHEY; CDR2 reads SMNVEV (reference sequence). Between the trimmed V and J ends, which lost 4 bases and 6 bases, there was a span of 15 bases. The CDR3 extends over 15 amino acids. The CDR3, as DNA: TGTGCCAGCAGTTCTACTCGAAAAGTCCCCGGGGAGCTGTTTTTT. Its protein product is CASSSTRKVPGELFF.

This clonotype was recorded a few times. This sequence joins TRBV20-1 and TRBJ2-3; D remains unclear. V lost 0 bases to trimming and J lost 10 bases, with 14 bases between them. Per the germline V gene, CDR1 is DFQATT and CDR2 is SNEGSKA (reference sequence). The CDR3 is 13 residues long. Here the CDR3 reads CSAREPRLDAQYF. CDR3 DNA: TGCAGTGCTAGAGAGCCGCGACTCGATGCGCAGTATTTT.

The rearrangement joins TRBV20-1 to TRBJ2-1; 13 nucleotides line up with TRBD2. Per the germline V gene, CDR1 is DFQATT and CDR2 is SNEGSKA (reference sequence). J gave up 0 bases and V 7 bases, and 9 bases lay outside the gene matches. This CDR3 contains 17 residues. CDR3 region: CSVETSGRPSSYNEQFF. The CDR3 region has the DNA TGCAGTGTAGAGACTAGCGGGAGGCCGAGCTCCTACAATGAGCAGTTCTTC.

This clonotype was detected ten times or more. The chain recombines TRBV12-3 or TRBV12-4 with TRBJ2-5; a possible D gene is TRBD1 (5 bases). The CDR3 loop spans 13 amino acids. The ends were cut back, 3 bases at V and 3 bases at J, with 8 bases in the middle. DNA of the CDR3: TGTGCCAGCAGTTTCGCAGGGAAAGAGACCCAGTACTTC. Protein: CASSFAGKETQYF.

The table lists this clonotype with many counts. V usage is TRBV15 and J usage is TRBJ2-1, with 11 positions matching TRBD2. The CDR3 loop spans 16 amino acids. V shed 0 bases, J shed 7 bases, and the junction held 5 bases outside the gene matches. The V gene's germline CDR1 is LNHNV and CDR2 YYDKDF (reference sequence). CDR3 sequence reads: CATSRDLTSGKNEQFF. CDR3 bases: TGTGCCACCAGCAGAGATCTGACTAGCGGGAAAAATGAGCAGTTCTTC.

This clonotype was seen many times. This rearrangement joins TRBV20-1 to TRBJ2-1; possible D gene TRBD2, 6 bases. V lost 0 bases, J lost 9 bases, and 18 bases lay in between. Germline assignment: CDR1 DFQATT and CDR2 SNEGSKA (reference sequence). This CDR3 spans 15 amino acids. CDR3 residues: CSARDGAGTGGEQFF. CDR3 nucleotide sequence: TGCAGTGCTAGAGATGGGGCCGGAACCGGGGGTGAGCAGTTCTTC.

This clonotype was counted ten times or more. The V gene is TRBV2, the J gene TRBJ2-6; D not certain. The CDR3 is made up of 16 amino acids. V lost 4 bases to trimming and J lost 0 bases, with 10 bases between them. The V gene's germline CDR1 is SNHLY and CDR2 FYNNEI. DNA for the CDR3: TGTGCCAGCAGTGGATCAGTTGCCTCTGGGGCCAACGTCCTGACTTTC. Translation: CASSGSVASGANVLTF.

This clonotype has at least ten counts. The chain uses TRBV12-3 or TRBV12-4 and TRBJ2-1; 7 positions agree with TRBD2. The J segment lost 1 base and the V segment lost 1 base, leaving 4 bases of the junction unmatched. The CDR3 covers 16 residues. CDR3 region: CASSLEAGASYNEQFF. The CDR3 region has the DNA TGTGCCAGCAGTTTAGAGGCGGGAGCTTCCTACAATGAGCAGTTCTTC.

The chain carries TRBV29-1 and TRBJ2-1, with 15 bases that match TRBD2. CDR3 length: 18 residues. Per the germline V gene, CDR1 is SQVTM and CDR2 is ANQGSEA. V was clipped by 5 bases and J by 0 bases; unmatched bases: 8. The CDR3 spells CSVLGTSGRSSSYNEQFF. The CDR3 DNA follows: TGCAGCGTTCTAGGGACTAGCGGGAGGTCGAGCTCCTACAATGAGCAGTTCTTC.

This clonotype was seen many times. The V call is TRBV7-2, the J call TRBJ1-5, with D possibly matching TRBD1 (5 bases). Trimming took 1 base from V and 9 from J, leaving 10 bases between them. The length of the CDR3 is 13 residues. Germline V gene sequence: CDR1 SGHTA, CDR2 FQGNSA. This CDR3 is CASSLVGGGPQHF. As DNA, the CDR3 is TGTGCCAGCAGCTTAGTGGGGGGAGGGCCCCAGCATTTT.

This clonotype has at least ten counts. This sequence joins TRBV12-3 or TRBV12-4 and TRBJ2-1, with D possibly TRBD1 on 5 matching bases. This CDR3 spans 15 amino acids. The ends were cut back, 1 base at V and 9 bases at J, with 16 bases in the middle. The CDR3 sequence: CASSLGQGGRSEQFF. In nucleotides, the CDR3 is TGTGCCAGCAGTTTAGGTCAGGGTGGTAGGAGTGAGCAGTTCTTC.

This clonotype has at least ten counts. This chain connects TRBV14 to TRBJ1-4, with unresolved D. Germline values: CDR1 SGHDN, CDR2 FVKESK. The CDR3 contains 13 residues. Between the trimmed V and J ends, which lost 2 bases and 7 bases, there was a span of 8 bases. This CDR3 reads CASSQSGAEKLFF. The CDR3 region has the DNA TGTGCCAGCAGCCAATCGGGCGCTGAAAAACTGTTTTTT.

The chain recombines TRBV28 with TRBJ2-3; D might be TRBD2 (5 bases). The CDR3 runs 16 residues. Trimming took off 3 bases at V and 1 base at J, with 14 bases between the two ends. The germline V gene has CDR1 MDHEN and CDR2 SYDVKM. In DNA, the CDR3 is TGTGCCAGCAGTTTCGGGGAGACTCTCCGCACAGATACGCAGTATTTT. Translation gives CASSFGETLRTDTQYF.

This clonotype was recorded many times. The CDR3 sequence: CSARDGGGGSSEQYF. The CDR3 nucleotides are TGCAGTGCTAGAGATGGTGGGGGCGGTTCTAGCGAGCAGTACTTC. The V gene is TRBV20-1, the J gene TRBJ2-7, with D maybe TRBD1 (6 bases). CDR1 DFQATT and CDR2 SNEGSKA come from the germline V gene (reference sequence). CDR3 size: 15 residues. V shed 0 bases and J shed 6 bases, with 18 bases lying between them.

The gene calls are TRBV6-5 and TRBJ1-3; weak D call: TRBD1 (5 bases). V was shortened by 0 bases and J by 5 bases, with 14 bases between the two germline ends. CDR1 and CDR2 from the germline V gene are MNHEY and SVGAGI. This CDR3 contains 16 residues. CDR3: CASSYSNLGHRNTIYF. The CDR3 DNA is TGTGCCAGCAGTTACTCGAATTTGGGGCACAGAAACACCATATATTTT.

This clonotype was counted at least ten times. This chain uses TRBV12-3 or TRBV12-4 with TRBJ2-2; the match to TRBD1 covers 8 bases. J gave up 5 bases and V 6 bases, and 8 bases lay outside the gene matches. CDR3 length: 15 amino acids. DNA for the CDR3: TGTGCCAGCAGCCCCCAGGGGGCGGATACCGGGGAGCTGTTTTTT. This encodes CASSPQGADTGELFF.

This clonotype was picked up many times. This chain uses TRBV6-2 or TRBV6-3 with TRBJ2-7; 8 nucleotides agree with TRBD1. The germline V gene has CDR1 MNHEY and CDR2 SVGEGT. The CDR3 runs to 13 residues. Trimming cost V 2 bases and J 7 bases; bases outside gene matches: 4. The CDR3 is CASSYGRGLEQYF. Written as DNA, the CDR3 is TGTGCCAGCAGTTACGGCAGGGGGCTTGAGCAGTACTTC.

This clonotype was seen repeatedly, ten times or more. This chain links TRBV15 with TRBJ1-1; the D is unclear. The length of the CDR3 is 16 residues. The V and J ends lost 0 bases and 3 bases respectively, with 14 bases between them. In germline, CDR1 is LNHNV, CDR2 YYDKDF (reference sequence). CDR3 loop: CATSRDARAGYTEAFF. DNA of the CDR3: TGTGCCACCAGCAGAGATGCAAGGGCTGGGTACACTGAAGCTTTCTTT.

There are many counts of this clonotype. The chain uses TRBV5-1 and TRBJ2-7; 13 nucleotides align to TRBD2. The CDR3 covers 14 residues. J lost 4 bases, V lost 5 bases, and 3 bases had no gene match. Germline CDR1 and CDR2: SGHRS and YFSETQ. The CDR3 reads CASRLLAGGYEQYF. Here the CDR3 DNA reads TGCGCCAGCAGACTACTAGCGGGAGGGTACGAGCAGTACTTC.

This clonotype was recorded many times. The chain couples TRBV7-8 to TRBJ2-6; D possibly uses TRBD1 or TRBD2 (5 bases each). Trimming cost V 3 bases and J 0 bases, with 9 bases left between them. The CDR3 sequence is 16 residues long. The V gene's germline CDR1 is SGHVS and CDR2 FQNEAQ. The CDR3 coding sequence is TGTGCCAGCAGCTTGGGGGTTAGCTCTGGGGCCAACGTCCTGACTTTC. The encoded protein is CASSLGVSSGANVLTF.

At least ten counts were recorded for this clonotype. This chain joins TRBV20-1 and TRBJ2-7; D is uncertain. V lost 0 bases and J 2 bases, leaving 8 bases between the germline ends. The CDR3 covers 13 residues. Germline-derived CDR1 and CDR2 are DFQATT and SNEGSKA (reference sequence). The CDR3 DNA sequence: TGCAGTGCTAGAGATCACCGAACCTACGAGCAGTACTTC. Translating gives CSARDHRTYEQYF.

Remarks on this clonotype: This may come from a read error, since a much larger clone is one base off. This sequence joins TRBV19 and TRBJ1-3, with D uncertain. This CDR3 has 15 amino acids. Germline V gene sequence: CDR1 LNHDA, CDR2 SQIVND (reference sequence). Trimming stripped 1 base from V and 0 bases from J, with 7 bases between. DNA of the CDR3: TGTGCCAGTAGTATAGGGGTCGTCTCTGGAAACACCATATATTTT. As protein: CASSIGVVSGNTIYF.